The 32 T cell receptor beta chains reported below all come from one sample, sequenced in a study of T cells after yellow fever vaccination. TCRdb re-called the 5' RACE reads with MiXCR, one entry per CDR3 protein. The sample lists 600,000 to 750,000 distinct CDR3 sequences; around 12% were seen once. The input for sequencing was PBMCs, taken on the day of the yellow fever booster vaccination. Receptors originate from a man younger than 45 who received the YFV17D yellow fever vaccine.

In its sample, this clonotype was seen many times. The rearrangement links TRBV7-2 to TRBJ1-4; a weak D match, TRBD1 (6 bases). V was trimmed by 5 bases and J by 5 bases, leaving 15 bases between them. Germline CDR1 reads SGHTA; CDR2 reads FQGNSA. The CDR3 consists of 15 residues. The CDR3: CASSATGTNNEKLFF. CDR3 nucleotides: TGTGCCAGCAGCGCCACCGGGACAAACAATGAAAAACTGTTTTTT.

This clonotype has only a few counts. This chain connects TRBV18 to TRBJ2-7; 11 nucleotides agree with TRBD1. The CDR3 has 16 amino acids. Germline lookup yields CDR1 KGHSH and CDR2 LQKENI. J lost 4 bases, V lost 5 bases, and 10 bases had no gene match. The DNA for the CDR3 is TGTGCCAGCTCATCTACCGGGACAGGGGGGGTGTACGAGCAGTACTTC. This translates into CASSSTGTGGVYEQYF.

This clonotype has just a few counts. The chain has TRBV24-1 and TRBJ2-1, with 9 nucleotides matching TRBD2. Germline CDR1 and CDR2: KGHDR and SFDVKD. The junction had 6 bases not matched to a gene; V was cut back by 3 bases and J by 10 bases. The CDR3 spans 14 residues. The CDR3 coding sequence is TGTGCCACCAGTGATGCGGGAGGGCTTTGGGAGCAGTTCTTC. It translates to CATSDAGGLWEQFF.

The V call is TRBV6-5, the J call TRBJ2-3; D unresolved. The CDR3 is made up of 14 amino acids. Per germline, CDR1 MNHEY and CDR2 SVGAGI. The V and J ends lost 4 bases and 6 bases respectively, with 14 bases between them. The CDR3 DNA reads TGTGCCAGCAGTTCAAAGCCATTAGGGGATACGCAGTATTTT. Translating gives CASSSKPLGDTQYF.

This clonotype was seen more than once but under ten times. V usage is TRBV6-1 and J usage is TRBJ2-2; 8 bases align to TRBD1. The germline V gene has CDR1 MNHNS and CDR2 SASEGT. Unmatched junction bases numbered 11, after V lost 7 bases and J lost 4 bases. CDR3 length equals 16 residues. DNA for the CDR3: TGTGCCAGCACCAACGGCGGACAGGGCCGCACCGGGGAGCTGTTTTTT. Translating gives CASTNGGQGRTGELFF.

V gene TRBV20-1 combines with J gene TRBJ2-1; 8 nucleotides match TRBD2. The CDR3 runs to 16 residues. Looked up from germline, CDR1 is DFQATT and CDR2 is SNEGSKA (reference sequence). Germline trimming cut 3 bases from V and 4 bases from J; bases unmatched to any gene: 11. The CDR3 loop reads CSASHPPGLDYNEQFF. In DNA, the CDR3 is TGCAGTGCTAGCCACCCTCCGGGACTAGATTACAATGAGCAGTTCTTC.

This clonotype appeared a few times. This sequence joins TRBV20-1 and TRBJ1-1; D not resolved. Per germline, CDR1 DFQATT and CDR2 SNEGSKA (reference sequence). Trimming removed 0 bases from V and 0 bases from J, with 11 bases in between. The CDR3 has 15 residues. The CDR3 DNA follows: TGCAGTGCTAGAGATCCGACACTCATGAACACTGAAGCTTTCTTT. It translates to CSARDPTLMNTEAFF.

The genes are TRBV5-4 and TRBJ1-2, with D uncertain. This CDR3 has 14 residues. V dropped 4 bases and J dropped 1 base, with 11 bases sitting between them. Germline assignment: CDR1 SGHNT and CDR2 YYREEE (reference sequence). The CDR3 is CASSPDAFNYGYTF. CDR3 bases: TGTGCCAGCAGCCCCGACGCGTTTAACTATGGCTACACCTTC.

This clonotype was seen many times. The rearrangement uses TRBV12-3 or TRBV12-4 and TRBJ2-5; either TRBD1 or TRBD2 may supply D (5 bases each). The CDR3 runs to 12 residues. The V end lost 6 bases, the J end lost 4 bases, and 9 bases lay between the germline ends. The CDR3, as DNA: TGTGCCAGCAGCTTGAGGGGAGAGACCCAGTACTTC. It is translated as CASSLRGETQYF.

The genes are TRBV7-9 and TRBJ1-2; perhaps TRBD1 as D (5 bases). The CDR3 extends over 15 amino acids. Trimming shortened V by 5 bases and J by 2 bases, and 15 bases separated the two germline ends. Looked up from germline, CDR1 is SEHNR and CDR2 is FQNEAQ (reference sequence). DNA of the CDR3: TGTGCCAGCAGCCCCGGTTTAGGGGACAACTATGGCTACACCTTC. Its translation is CASSPGLGDNYGYTF.

The V and J genes are TRBV29-1 and TRBJ2-7; the D gene could be TRBD1 or TRBD2 (5 bases each). This CDR3 contains 14 residues. Germline V gives CDR1 SQVTM, CDR2 ANQGSEA. Trimming shortened V by 5 bases and J by 2 bases, and 16 bases separated the two germline ends. The CDR3 DNA is TGCAGCGTTAGGGCCGGGACGGGTCCCTACGAGCAGTACTTC. It is translated as CSVRAGTGPYEQYF.

The chain is built from TRBV29-1 and TRBJ2-7; 8 bases agree with TRBD1. The CDR3 totals 17 residues. The V gene's germline CDR1 is SQVTM and CDR2 ANQGSEA. The V and J ends lost 1 base and 3 bases, in that order; junction bases with no gene match: 14. Here the CDR3 DNA reads TGCAGCGTTGAAGCCACTCCCGGACAGGGCCGCGGCTACGAGCAGTACTTC. Translated, it gives CSVEATPGQGRGYEQYF.

The table lists this clonotype with a few counts. The rearrangement links TRBV5-8 to TRBJ2-7; 10 bases fit TRBD1. Germline CDR1 is SGHTS and CDR2 is YDEGEE. V was pared by 6 bases and J by 3 bases, with 9 bases of the junction left unmatched. The CDR3 consists of 15 residues. The DNA for the CDR3 is TGTGCCAGCACACTGACCGGGACAGGGGTCTACGAGCAGTACTTC. It translates to CASTLTGTGVYEQYF.

The rearrangement uses TRBV19 and TRBJ1-5, with TRBD1 identical over 8 bases. Germline trimming cut 8 bases from V and 5 bases from J; bases unmatched to any gene: 14. The CDR3 runs to 16 residues. Looked up from germline, CDR1 is LNHDA and CDR2 is SQIVND (reference sequence). The CDR3: CASGNLPGQAHQPQHF. The CDR3 nucleotides are TGTGCCAGTGGTAATCTACCGGGACAGGCGCATCAGCCCCAGCATTTT.

The chain joins TRBV30 to TRBJ1-4; D unclear. V lost 4 bases and J lost 8, with 11 bases in between. CDR3 length: 12 amino acids. CDR1 is GTSNPN and CDR2 is SVGIG in the germline V gene (reference sequence). This chain's CDR3 is CAWTRVGEKLFF. Written as DNA, the CDR3 is TGTGCCTGGACGAGGGTGGGGGAAAAACTGTTTTTT.

This clonotype was found a few times. V gene TRBV12-3 or TRBV12-4 combines with J gene TRBJ2-2; D call uncertain. V lost 2 bases and J lost 2, with 6 bases in between. The CDR3 contains 14 residues. The CDR3 sequence: CASSLNGNTGELFF. In nucleotides, the CDR3 is TGTGCCAGCAGTTTAAACGGAAACACCGGGGAGCTGTTTTTT.

The chain joins TRBV5-1 to TRBJ2-2, with D uncertain. V was pared by 0 bases and J by 0 bases, with 6 bases between. The germline gives CDR1 SGHRS, CDR2 YFSETQ. CDR3 length equals 15 residues. The CDR3 is CASSLEPPNTGELFF. The CDR3 region has the DNA TGCGCCAGCAGCTTGGAGCCGCCGAACACCGGGGAGCTGTTTTTT.

This clonotype occurred a few times. The chain joins TRBV27 to TRBJ2-3; 16 bases line up with TRBD2. The V gene end was trimmed by 6 bases and the J gene end by 7 bases; junction bases not matched to a gene: 10. The CDR3 is made up of 17 amino acids. Germline CDR1 and CDR2: MNHEY and SMNVEV (reference sequence). DNA of the CDR3: TGTGCCAGCAGCCCGGGACTAGCGGGAGGGCCTCGTTATACGCAGTATTTT. It is translated as CASSPGLAGGPRYTQYF.

V is TRBV11-3 and J is TRBJ2-1; D is unclear. The CDR3 runs to 13 residues. Germline V CDR1 and CDR2: SGHNT, YENEEA. V lost 0 bases, J lost 10 bases, and 10 bases lay in between. This chain's CDR3 is CASSLERLGEQFF. CDR3 nucleotide sequence: TGTGCCAGCAGCTTAGAGCGTCTGGGCGAGCAGTTCTTC.

This clonotype was recorded a few times. The chain combines TRBV5-1 with TRBJ1-1, with D possibly being TRBD1 (6 bases). The CDR3 totals 15 residues. The germline V gene encodes CDR1 SGHRS and CDR2 YFSETQ. Deletions cut 1 base from V and 3 bases from J, with 13 bases between. CDR3 nucleotide sequence: TGCGCCAGCAGCTTGACAGGGTCGGAGCACACTGAAGCTTTCTTT. This codes for CASSLTGSEHTEAFF.

In this sample, this clonotype turned up a few times. The rearrangement links TRBV30 to TRBJ2-2, with D hard to call. Germline-derived CDR1 and CDR2 are GTSNPN and SVGIG (reference sequence). Trimming took 0 bases from V and 2 from J, leaving 13 bases between them. The CDR3 length is 16 residues. CDR3 bases: TGTGCCTGGAGTGTAAAGGCAGGTTCTAACACCGGGGAGCTGTTTTTT. As protein: CAWSVKAGSNTGELFF.

V usage is TRBV3-1 and J usage is TRBJ1-2, with a possible D match to TRBD1 (5 bases). Between the trimmed V and J ends, which lost 1 base and 7 bases, there was a span of 10 bases. Per the germline V gene, CDR1 is LGHDT and CDR2 is YNNKEL (reference sequence). The CDR3 has 13 residues. The chain's CDR3 is CASSQVGGAGYTF. CDR3 nucleotides: TGTGCCAGCAGCCAAGTCGGGGGTGCTGGCTACACCTTC. Full variable domain (rest looked up from reference TRBV3-1 and TRBJ1-2): DTAVSQTPKYLVTQMGNDKSIKCEQNLGHDTMYWYKQDSKKFLKIMFSYNNKELIINETVPNRFSPKSPDKAHLNLHINSLELGDSAVYFCASSQVGGAGYTFGSGTRLTVV.

The chain uses TRBV12-3 or TRBV12-4 and TRBJ2-2; D gene unclear. The length of the CDR3 is 14 residues. Trimming took 2 bases from V and 3 from J, leaving 7 bases between them. In DNA, the CDR3 is TGTGCCAGCAGTTTAATGGGGTACACCGGGGAGCTGTTTTTT. Protein: CASSLMGYTGELFF.

In its sample, this clonotype was seen a few times. The chain uses TRBV19 and TRBJ2-3; no firm D call. Trimming left V 2 bases short and J 4 bases short, with 16 bases between. The germline CDR1 and CDR2 sequences are LNHDA and SQIVND (reference sequence). The CDR3 spans 16 residues. CDR3 sequence: CASSISAFLLADTQYF. The CDR3 nucleotides are TGTGCCAGTAGTATATCCGCCTTCCTTCTTGCAGATACGCAGTATTTT.

This clonotype was observed many times. The genes are TRBV5-1 and TRBJ2-2, with D possibly matching TRBD2 (6 bases). V lost 0 bases and J lost 5, with 8 bases in between. The germline V gene has CDR1 SGHRS and CDR2 YFSETQ. The CDR3 length is 14 residues. CDR3 region: CASSLVRGTGELFF. The CDR3 DNA reads as TGCGCCAGCAGCTTGGTCCGGGGGACCGGGGAGCTGTTTTTT.

The chain joins TRBV15 to TRBJ2-1; TRBD2 matches 9 bases. Trimming took 1 base from V and 6 from J; bases not matched to a gene: 7. This CDR3 has 16 residues. In germline, CDR1 is LNHNV, CDR2 YYDKDF (reference sequence). The CDR3, as DNA: TGTGCCACCAGCAGAGGAGTGACTAGCGGACTCAATGAGCAGTTCTTC. Translation: CATSRGVTSGLNEQFF.

This chain links TRBV5-1 with TRBJ1-1, with 7 bases identical to TRBD1. Germline CDR1 is SGHRS and CDR2 is YFSETQ. The CDR3 extends over 15 amino acids. V lost 0 bases and J lost 4; bases outside the gene matches: 6. CDR3 coding DNA: TGCGCCAGCAGCTTGGAAGTACAGGGGTCCACTGAAGCTTTCTTT. Translated: CASSLEVQGSTEAFF.

Only a few counts were recorded for this clonotype. The J gene is TRBJ2-7, the V gene TRBV5-1, with 7 bases that match TRBD1. V dropped 4 bases and J dropped 3; count of bases not matched to a gene: 13. The CDR3 has 16 amino acids. Per germline, CDR1 SGHRS and CDR2 YFSETQ. CDR3 sequence reads: CASSRTQGQGFYEQYF. The CDR3 DNA reads as TGCGCCAGCAGCCGTACACAGGGGCAGGGTTTCTACGAGCAGTACTTC.

This clonotype was found a few times. The chain carries TRBV29-1 and TRBJ2-3; TRBD2 aligns across 8 bases. The V gene end was trimmed by 4 bases and the J gene end by 4 bases; junction bases not matched to a gene: 7. The CDR3 runs 14 residues. Germline V gene lookup returns CDR1 SQVTM and CDR2 ANQGSEA. CDR3 sequence: CSVAVLAGPDTQYF. CDR3 coding DNA: TGCAGCGTTGCTGTGCTAGCGGGCCCAGATACGCAGTATTTT.

The CDR3, as DNA: TGCGCCAGCAGCGGGACTAGCGGGGGCCCCAACACCGGGGAGCTGTTTTTT. Its translation is CASSGTSGGPNTGELFF. V gene TRBV5-1 combines with J gene TRBJ2-2; 14 bases fit TRBD2. Germline V gene data show CDR1 as SGHRS and CDR2 as YFSETQ. CDR3 length: 17 amino acids. The J segment lost 2 bases and the V segment lost 4 bases, leaving 4 bases of the junction unmatched.

This clonotype has a handful of counts. The J gene is TRBJ2-3, the V gene TRBV5-4, with D unresolved. Germline V gene lookup returns CDR1 SGHNT and CDR2 YYREEE (reference sequence). V was pared by 9 bases and J by 1 base, with 12 bases between. This CDR3 is built from 13 residues. CDR3 sequence: CATAAMGTDTQYF. Written as DNA, the CDR3 is TGTGCCACCGCCGCCATGGGCACAGATACGCAGTATTTT.

The chain is built from TRBV30 and TRBJ1-3; TRBD1 might be the D (5 bases). Between the trimmed V and J ends, which lost 0 bases and 4 bases, there was a span of 13 bases. Germline V lookup: CDR1 GTSNPN, CDR2 SVGIG (reference sequence). This CDR3 has 15 residues. Here the CDR3 reads CAWSVGVLTGNTIYF. The CDR3 DNA is TGTGCCTGGAGTGTGGGGGTCTTAACGGGAAACACCATATATTTT.